A single T cell receptor beta chain is shown here with its context. TCRdb redid the calling of the 5' RACE reads with MiXCR, one entry per CDR3 protein. Of fewer than 350,000 distinct CDR3 sequences in the sample, more than 8.5% were seen once. This sample was included in a study of T cells after yellow fever vaccination. V was pared by 1 base and J by 0 bases, with 12 bases between. Per the germline V gene, CDR1 is KGHSH and CDR2 is LQKENI. The CDR3 covers 16 residues. Specimen: PBMCs, collected on the day of the first yellow fever vaccination. The V gene is TRBV18, the J gene TRBJ1-1; possible D gene TRBD1, 5 bases. The receptor was isolated from a young man who received the YFV17D yellow fever vaccine. The CDR3 protein is CASSPRQIQLNTEAFF. The CDR3 bases are TGTGCCAGCTCACCACGACAGATCCAATTGAACACTGAAGCTTTCTTT.